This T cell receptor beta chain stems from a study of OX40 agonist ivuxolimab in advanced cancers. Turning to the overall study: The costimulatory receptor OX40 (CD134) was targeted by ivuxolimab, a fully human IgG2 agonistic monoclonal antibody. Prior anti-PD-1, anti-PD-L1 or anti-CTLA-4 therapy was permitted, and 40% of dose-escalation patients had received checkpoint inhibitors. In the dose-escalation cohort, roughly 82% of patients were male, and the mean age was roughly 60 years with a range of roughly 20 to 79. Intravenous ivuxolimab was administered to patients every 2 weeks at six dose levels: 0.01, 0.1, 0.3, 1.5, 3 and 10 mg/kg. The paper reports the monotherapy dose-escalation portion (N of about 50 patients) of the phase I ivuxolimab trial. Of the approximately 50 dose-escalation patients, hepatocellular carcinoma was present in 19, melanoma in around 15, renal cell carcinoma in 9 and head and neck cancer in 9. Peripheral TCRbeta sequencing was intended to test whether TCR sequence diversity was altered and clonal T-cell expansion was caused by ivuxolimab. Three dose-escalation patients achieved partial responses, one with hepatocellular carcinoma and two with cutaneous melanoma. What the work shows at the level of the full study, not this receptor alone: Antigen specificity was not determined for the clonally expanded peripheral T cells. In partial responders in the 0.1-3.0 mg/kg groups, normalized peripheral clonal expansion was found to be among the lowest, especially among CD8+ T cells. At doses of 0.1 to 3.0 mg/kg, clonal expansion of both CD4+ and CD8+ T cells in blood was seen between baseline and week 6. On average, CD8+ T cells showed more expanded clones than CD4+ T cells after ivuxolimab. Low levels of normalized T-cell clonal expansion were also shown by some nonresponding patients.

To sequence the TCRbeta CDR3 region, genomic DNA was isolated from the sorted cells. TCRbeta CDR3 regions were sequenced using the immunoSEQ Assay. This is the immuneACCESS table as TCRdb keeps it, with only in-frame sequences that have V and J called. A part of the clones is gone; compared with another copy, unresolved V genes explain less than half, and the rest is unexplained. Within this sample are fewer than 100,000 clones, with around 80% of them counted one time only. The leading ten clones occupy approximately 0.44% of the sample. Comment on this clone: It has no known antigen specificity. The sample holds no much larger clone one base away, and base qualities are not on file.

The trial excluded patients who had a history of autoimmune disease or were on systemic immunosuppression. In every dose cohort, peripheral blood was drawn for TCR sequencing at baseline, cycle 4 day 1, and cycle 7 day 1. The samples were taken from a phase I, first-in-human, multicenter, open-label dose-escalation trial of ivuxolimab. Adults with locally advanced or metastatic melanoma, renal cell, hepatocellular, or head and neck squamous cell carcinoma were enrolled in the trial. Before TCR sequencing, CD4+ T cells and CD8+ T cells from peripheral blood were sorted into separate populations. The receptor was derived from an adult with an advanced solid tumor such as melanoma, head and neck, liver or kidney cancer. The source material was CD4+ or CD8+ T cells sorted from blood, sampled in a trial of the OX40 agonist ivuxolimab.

The nucleotide sequence is TGCGCCAGCAGGGGACAGGGGAATCAGCCCCAGCATTTT. Translated, it gives CASRGQGNQPQHF. This chain joins TRBV10-2 to TRBJ1-5, with 10 central nucleotides matching TRBD1. CDR1 WSHSY and CDR2 SAAADI are derived from the germline V gene. The junction shows trimming of 6 bases on V and 4 bases on J, and the gene matches do not reach 0 bases of it. From the cysteine up to the phenylalanine, the CDR3 has a length of 13 residues. The DNA shown is the 39-base CDR3, in frame from base 1.